The present T cell receptor beta chain was sequenced within a study of glioma-infiltrating T cells after dendritic cell vaccination. Noted time point: after dendritic cell vaccination, including at tumor progression/relapse. Points on this clone: Its matching antigen is unknown.

Findings and caveats of the study: Survival was not directly related to TCR clonality in these patients.

CDR3 length equals 16 residues. The germline V gene has CDR1 SGHTA and CDR2 FQGNSA. Trimming removed 1 base from V and 7 bases from J; junction bases left unmatched: 6. Up to about 2 ug genomic DNA was used for TCRB CDR3 amplification. Amplification used 60 V beta primers and 13 J beta primers. Profiling relied on immunoSEQ multiplex PCR, and the TCRdb table lists in-frame clones only, not all of them. The table records tens of thousands of clones, about 85% of them present only once. Sample: blood, taken after dendritic cell vaccination. This sequence was found in a human donor with glioblastoma. V is TRBV7-2 and J is TRBJ1-6, with TRBD1 matching over 8 bases. The CDR3 DNA is TGTGCCAGCAGCTTAGTCCCAGACAGGGGAAATTCACCCCTCCACTTT. Translating it yields CASSLVPDRGNSPLHF.